This TCR beta chain was recorded in a study of blood T cell repertoires in COVID-19. This clone occurred once. Some clones are missing from TCRdb's copy, which holds only in-frame ones; the method was immunoSEQ multiplex PCR. The repertoire holds some 180,000 clones, with more than 75% as singletons. The origin of this receptor is a man between 45 and 60 years old who had recovered from COVID-19. Sequencing was done on a sample of peripheral blood.

The CDR3 nucleotides are TGCGCCAGCAGCTTGGGCGGGCTCGACCAGCCCCAGCATTTT. Encoded protein: CASSLGGLDQPQHF. The chain recombines TRBV5-1 with TRBJ1-5; D not certain. This CDR3 is built from 14 residues. The V gene lost 0 bases and the J gene lost 7 bases, with 11 bases spanning the gap. Germline V lookup: CDR1 SGHRS, CDR2 YFSETQ.